These T cell receptor beta chains were read from a single sample in a study of T-cell reconstitution after alpha-beta-depleted transplantation in children. TCRdb independently ran MiXCR on the PCR reads; one entry per CDR3 protein. The sample lists some 300,000 distinct CDR3 sequences, roughly 9.1% occurring once. The source was PBMCs, collected before TCRalphabeta/CD19-depleted stem cell transplant. The receptors were gathered from a boy in the first two years of life with acute myeloid leukemia, due to receive a stem cell transplant. Each CDR3 is given with its conserved first and last residue. Fields, in order: D gene, V gene, J gene, clone size, CDR3 protein, CDR3 DNA. The D gene is left open where the match is weak. Expanded clones get a size class; other rows say once, few or many, or leave the size out.

TRBD2	TRBV7-3	TRBJ2-1	-	CASSPIAGTFNEQFF	TGTGCCAGCAGCCCTATAGCGGGGACGTTCAATGAGCAGTTCTTC
-	TRBV23-1	TRBJ1-5	-	CAIPRPGIHRNQPQHF	TGCGCCATCCCCCGACCGGGAATCCATAGAAATCAGCCCCAGCATTTT
TRBD1	TRBV7-7	TRBJ2-3	many	CASSPRTGVDTQYF	TGTGCCAGCAGCCCAAGGACAGGGGTCGATACGCAGTATTTT
-	TRBV10-3	TRBJ1-1	-	CAIRGGGTEAFF	TGTGCCATCAGGGGGGGGGGTACTGAAGCTTTCTTT
-	TRBV20-1	TRBJ2-7	many	CSAATTPEQYF	TGCAGTGCAGCCACCACCCCCGAGCAGTACTTC
-	TRBV6-1	TRBJ1-5	-	CASNDKSLGYTNQPQHF	TGTGCCAGCAATGACAAGTCCTTAGGCTATACCAATCAGCCCCAGCATTTT
-	TRBV20-1	TRBJ2-3	many	CSARDRWATDTQYF	TGCAGTGCTAGAGATAGGTGGGCCACAGATACGCAGTATTTT
-	TRBV6-6	TRBJ1-5	many	CATSEGNQPQHF	TGTGCCACCTCGGAGGGCAATCAGCCCCAGCATTTT
-	TRBV19	TRBJ2-4	few	CASATGAKNIQYF	TGTGCCAGTGCTACAGGGGCCAAAAACATTCAGTACTTC
TRBD1	TRBV7-8	TRBJ1-1	few	CASSLDRDRGFTEAFF	TGTGCCAGCAGCTTAGACCGGGACAGGGGGTTCACTGAAGCTTTCTTT
TRBD2	TRBV4-1	TRBJ2-1	few	CASSQVGLAGGYNEQFF	TGCGCCAGCAGCCAAGTAGGACTAGCGGGAGGCTACAATGAGCAGTTCTTC
-	TRBV18	TRBJ2-4	-	CASSPPLSLAKNIQYF	TGTGCCAGCTCACCACCGCTCTCCTTAGCCAAAAACATTCAGTACTTC
-	TRBV6-5	TRBJ2-2	many	CASSYTGTGGAGELFF	TGTGCCAGCAGTTACACCGGGACTGGGGGAGCTGGGGAGCTGTTTTTT
-	TRBV7-2	TRBJ2-2	-	CASSALLASGELFF	TGTGCCAGCAGCGCATTACTAGCATCCGGGGAGCTGTTTTTT
TRBD2	TRBV27	TRBJ2-1	many	CASSGASGTLHEQFF	TGTGCCAGCAGTGGCGCTAGCGGGACTCTTCATGAGCAGTTCTTC
TRBD2	TRBV4-3	TRBJ2-3	many	CASSQEGLAGYTDTQYF	TGCGCCAGCAGCCAAGAAGGGCTAGCGGGGTACACAGATACGCAGTATTTT
TRBD1	TRBV7-9	TRBJ2-5	many	CASGTVSGGTQYF	TGTGCCAGCGGGACAGTCTCAGGCGGGACCCAGTACTTC
TRBD2	TRBV6-1	TRBJ2-4	-	CASSDGAGGPGNIQYF	TGTGCCAGCAGTGATGGAGCGGGGGGGCCAGGGAACATTCAGTACTTC
TRBD2	TRBV5-1	TRBJ2-5	many	CASSSLAGSRVETQYF	TGCGCCAGCAGCTCCCTAGCGGGCAGCCGGGTAGAGACCCAGTACTTC
-	TRBV12-3/TRBV12-4	TRBJ2-7	few	CASSSPTGGAGTYSYEQYF	TGTGCCAGCAGTTCACCGACGGGGGGCGCCGGGACTTACTCCTACGAGCAGTACTTC
TRBD1	TRBV7-2	TRBJ1-5	few	CASSLWTGEGNQPQHF	TGTGCCAGCAGCCTATGGACAGGGGAAGGGAATCAGCCCCAGCATTTT
TRBD1	TRBV20-1	TRBJ1-1	many	CSAPKGQGRTEAFF	TGCAGTGCTCCTAAGGGACAGGGGCGGACTGAAGCTTTCTTT
TRBD1	TRBV7-3	TRBJ2-1	few	CASSLKGDREDYNEQFF	TGTGCCAGCAGCTTAAAGGGGGACAGGGAGGACTACAATGAGCAGTTCTTC
-	TRBV20-1	TRBJ2-3	-	CSASRISTDTQYF	TGCAGTGCTAGCAGGATTAGCACAGATACGCAGTATTTT
TRBD1	TRBV19	TRBJ2-4	few	CASSIQDRGAKNIQYF	TGTGCCAGTAGTATTCAGGACAGGGGGGCCAAAAACATTCAGTACTTC
-	TRBV28	TRBJ2-2	many	CASSTGGAPNTGELFF	TGTGCCAGCAGTACCGGAGGGGCCCCGAACACCGGGGAGCTGTTTTTT
-	TRBV7-3	TRBJ2-1	many	CASSLMGAPALLSNEQFF	TGTGCCAGCAGCTTAATGGGGGCCCCTGCCCTTTTGTCAAATGAGCAGTTCTTC
TRBD1	TRBV5-1	TRBJ2-2	many	CASSLRGTGNGELFF	TGCGCCAGCAGCTTGAGGGGGACAGGGAACGGGGAGCTGTTTTTT
TRBD2	TRBV6-1	TRBJ2-4	many	CASSDGTRVAKYF	TGTGCCAGCAGTGACGGGACTAGAGTAGCGAAATACTTC
TRBD1	TRBV4-2	TRBJ1-5	many	CASSREDRGNQPQHF	TGTGCCAGCAGCCGAGAGGACAGGGGGAATCAGCCCCAGCATTTT
TRBD1	TRBV12-3/TRBV12-4	TRBJ2-2	many	CASSLGTGRGGELFF	TGTGCCAGCAGTTTGGGGACAGGGCGAGGCGGGGAGCTGTTTTTT
-	TRBV3-1	TRBJ2-3	once	CASTQVLGGRASGDTQYF	TGTGCCAGCACCCAAGTCTTGGGAGGCCGCGCCTCGGGCGATACGCAGTATTTT
TRBD1	TRBV19	TRBJ2-7	-	CASRTTGSLLYEQYF	TGTGCCAGTAGAACGACAGGGTCACTCCTCTACGAGCAGTACTTC
-	TRBV28	TRBJ2-7	many	CASRRLGGSVYEQYF	TGTGCCAGCAGGCGATTAGGGGGTTCCGTCTACGAGCAGTACTTC
-	TRBV10-3	TRBJ2-1	many	CAISESVNNEQFF	TGTGCCATCAGTGAGTCGGTAAACAATGAGCAGTTCTTC
-	TRBV6-2/TRBV6-3	TRBJ2-4	many	CASSLSGRLLAKNIQYF	TGTGCCAGCAGTTTATCCGGGAGACTACTAGCCAAAAACATTCAGTACTTC
-	TRBV10-3	TRBJ2-5	few	CATLSSGNQTQYF	TGTGCCACTCTCTCGTCGGGGAACCAGACCCAGTACTTC
TRBD1	TRBV12-3/TRBV12-4	TRBJ2-1	many	CASSFNRDRSYNEQFF	TGTGCCAGCAGTTTTAACCGGGACAGAAGCTACAATGAGCAGTTCTTC
TRBD2	TRBV12-3/TRBV12-4	TRBJ2-3	many	CASRPGRMSTDTQYF	TGTGCCAGCAGGCCCGGGAGGATGAGCACAGATACGCAGTATTTT
-	TRBV5-4	TRBJ2-7	-	CASSSPRRDEQYF	TGTGCCAGCAGCTCCCCCCGGAGGGACGAGCAGTACTTC
TRBD1	TRBV6-1	TRBJ2-5	few	CASSEDRGPETQYF	TGTGCCAGCAGTGAAGATAGGGGGCCGGAGACCCAGTACTTC
TRBD2	TRBV19	TRBJ2-2	many	CASKLAGGPGTGELFF	TGTGCCAGTAAGCTAGCGGGAGGGCCAGGCACCGGGGAGCTGTTTTTT
-	TRBV3-1	TRBJ2-7	many	CASSHHVAGEQYF	TGTGCCAGCAGCCACCATGTAGCAGGAGAGCAGTACTTC
-	TRBV9	TRBJ2-3	many	CASSVDWVITDTQYF	TGTGCCAGCAGCGTAGACTGGGTGATTACAGATACGCAGTATTTT
TRBD2	TRBV29-1	TRBJ2-1	many	CSVEGGLAGGWSYNEQFF	TGCAGCGTTGAAGGGGGACTAGCGGGAGGATGGTCCTACAATGAGCAGTTCTTC
-	TRBV6-6	TRBJ2-7	many	CASSYSNYEQYF	TGTGCCAGCAGTTACTCCAACTACGAGCAGTACTTC
-	TRBV7-2	TRBJ2-4	many	CASSLGAKNIQYF	TGTGCCAGCAGCTTAGGGGCCAAAAACATTCAGTACTTC
-	TRBV2	TRBJ1-4	-	CACCLRVSYVATNEKLFF	TGTGCCTGCTGCCTTAGGGTGTCATACGTTGCAACTAATGAAAAACTGTTTTTT
-	TRBV25-1	TRBJ1-5	few	CASSEYRGKRTNQPQHF	TGTGCCAGCAGTGAATATCGGGGCAAGAGGACCAATCAGCCCCAGCATTTT
-	TRBV25-1	TRBJ1-3	many	CASSDEGSGNTIYF	TGTGCCAGCAGTGACGAGGGGAGTGGAAACACCATATATTTT
-	TRBV4-1	TRBJ2-1	many	CASSQDPAGYSYNEQFF	TGCGCCAGCAGCCAAGATCCAGCGGGCTATTCCTACAATGAGCAGTTCTTC
-	TRBV14	TRBJ2-7	-	CASSQALAGEQYF	TGTGCCAGCAGCCAAGCTCTAGCAGGCGAGCAGTACTTC
TRBD2	TRBV7-3	TRBJ2-3	many	CASSLAGGPPDTQYF	TGTGCCAGCAGCCTGGCGGGGGGGCCCCCAGATACGCAGTATTTT